This T cell receptor beta chain was retrieved from a study of CD8+CD57+ T cells in acquired aplastic anemia. Whole-study results and caveats: Shared by patients and controls, 25 to 30 CD8+ CDR3s were abundant in patients. Simpson's diversity of CD8+ cells was not significantly different in patients compared with controls.

Patients included in sequencing had previously demonstrated CD8+CD57+ cell expansion by flow cytometry. TCR beta VDJ and CDR3 were profiled, and genomic DNA was the template. TCRdb re-called the reads with MiXCR, one entry per CDR3 protein. The sample includes 180,000 or so distinct CDR3 sequences, roughly 50% of them seen just once. This clonotype occurred many times. The antigen remains unidentified. The sequenced sample was sorted CD4+, CD8+, or CD8+CD57+ T cells (not recorded which) from PBMCs. This clonotype originated in a human donor with aplastic anemia.

This CDR3 reads CASSPRGLAGGHYEQYF. Here the CDR3 DNA reads TGTGCCAGCAGCCCCCGGGGACTAGCGGGGGGGCACTACGAGCAGTACTTC. The rearrangement joins TRBV7-2 to TRBJ2-7; TRBD2 agrees at 16 bases. V dropped 5 bases and J dropped 3; count of bases not matched to a gene: 7. CDR3 length equals 17 residues. The germline V gene encodes CDR1 SGHTA and CDR2 FQGNSA.